These 17 T cell receptor beta chains were sequenced from one sample in a study of cytomegalovirus exposure and HLA in healthy donors. Vbeta (60) and Jbeta (13) primers were used in the PCR. The table came from immunoSEQ multiplex PCR; TCRdb's copy has only in-frame clones and leaves some out. The profile shows roughly 99,000 clones, around two thirds of them singletons. Sequences were obtained from PBMCs. The receptor source for this set is a male donor in good health and CMV-seronegative.

The genes are TRBV28 and TRBJ1-4, with 10 bases identical to TRBD1. V lost 2 bases to trimming and J lost 8 bases; unmatched junction nucleotides: 8. CDR3 size: 16 residues. CDR1 is MDHEN and CDR2 is SYDVKM in the germline V gene. The CDR3: CASSLGWGQGTEKLFF. CDR3 coding DNA: TGTGCCAGCAGTTTAGGTTGGGGACAGGGGACCGAAAAACTGTTTTTT.

CDR3 nucleotides: TGTGCCAGCAGTGATTCCGGGAGGAAGTACCAAGAGACCCAGTACTTC. It yields the protein CASSDSGRKYQETQYF. The rearrangement links TRBV25-1 to TRBJ2-5; 7 bases match TRBD2. Trimming cost V 3 bases and J 0 bases; bases outside gene matches: 7. Germline-derived CDR1 and CDR2 are MGHDK and SYGVNS. This CDR3 is 16 amino acids long.

This clone was counted between two and nine times. At the DNA level, this CDR3 is encoded by other sequences in the same sample as well. The rearrangement joins TRBV6-5 to TRBJ1-1, with D possibly TRBD1 on 5 matching bases. This CDR3 contains 13 residues. Deletions cut 5 bases from V and 1 base from J, with 8 bases between. Germline CDR1 MNHEY, CDR2 SVGAGI. The CDR3 DNA follows: TGTGCCAGCAGTCCGACAGCGAACACTGAAGCTTTCTTT. Protein product: CASSPTANTEAFF.

The chain couples TRBV27 to TRBJ2-5, with 9 positions matching TRBD1. The CDR3 sequence is 13 residues long. CDR1 is MNHEY and CDR2 is SMNVEV in the germline V gene (reference sequence). V lost 5 bases, J lost 5 bases, and 3 bases stayed unmatched. CDR3: CASSLGQGETQYF. The CDR3 DNA reads as TGTGCCAGCAGTCTAGGACAGGGGGAGACCCAGTACTTC.

The chain is built from TRBV5-1 and TRBJ1-1, with D maybe TRBD1 (5 bases). Germline CDR1 SGHRS, CDR2 YFSETQ. This CDR3 comprises 15 residues. V lost 0 bases and J 3 bases, leaving 12 bases between the germline ends. CDR3 sequence reads: CASSLAPGGDTEAFF. CDR3 bases: TGCGCCAGCAGCTTGGCACCAGGAGGGGACACTGAAGCTTTCTTT.

The rearrangement joins TRBV6-5 to TRBJ2-7, with D perhaps TRBD2 (5 bases). This CDR3 has 15 residues. CDR1 is MNHEY and CDR2 is SVGAGI in the germline V gene. Deletions cut 5 bases from V and 7 bases from J, with 21 bases between. The CDR3 is CASSSSPSSRVEQYF. For the CDR3, the DNA is TGTGCCAGCAGTAGCTCCCCCAGCTCGAGGGTGGAGCAGTACTTC.

As to this clone: Other nucleotide sequences from this sample produce the same CDR3. The CDR3 here is CASSLAPGADTQYF. The DNA of the CDR3 is TGTGCCAGCAGCTTAGCTCCGGGAGCAGATACGCAGTATTTT. The chain carries TRBV7-2 and TRBJ2-3; a weak D match, TRBD2 (6 bases). The CDR3 is 14 residues long. V shed 0 bases and J shed 4 bases, with 8 bases lying between them. The germline gives CDR1 SGHTA, CDR2 FQGNSA.

The rearrangement uses TRBV4-1 and TRBJ2-1; TRBD1 is a possible D gene (5 bases). Germline CDR1 MGHRA, CDR2 YSYEKL. The CDR3 has 16 residues. V dropped 0 bases and J dropped 2 bases, with 11 bases sitting between them. This chain's CDR3 is CASSQDGRGAYNEQFF. The CDR3 DNA reads TGCGCCAGCAGCCAAGATGGAAGGGGCGCCTACAATGAGCAGTTCTTC.

V gene TRBV7-9 combines with J gene TRBJ1-2, with D hard to call. The CDR3 covers 12 residues. Germline V gives CDR1 SEHNR, CDR2 FQNEAQ (reference sequence). V shed 1 base and J shed 8 bases, with 8 bases lying between them. Here the CDR3 reads CASSLEGVGYTF. DNA of the CDR3: TGTGCCAGCAGCTTAGAGGGAGTAGGCTACACCTTC.

This sequence joins TRBV7-2 and TRBJ2-1; D uncertain. The V end was cut by 2 bases, the J end by 0 bases, with 8 bases between. The CDR3 runs to 15 residues. Germline V lookup: CDR1 SGHTA, CDR2 FQGNSA. CDR3 sequence: CASSLRESSYNEQFF. CDR3 nucleotides: TGTGCCAGCAGCTTACGAGAGAGCTCCTACAATGAGCAGTTCTTC.

The V call is TRBV4-1, the J call TRBJ1-1; D perhaps matches TRBD1 (5 bases). Looked up from germline, CDR1 is MGHRA and CDR2 is YSYEKL. V lost 5 bases, J lost 7 bases, and 17 bases lay in between. This CDR3 has 14 residues. The CDR3: CASSSWGGVDEAFF. Here the CDR3 DNA reads TGCGCCAGCAGCTCCTGGGGGGGGGTTGATGAAGCTTTCTTT.

The CDR3 loop reads CASSSDISYEQYF. The CDR3 DNA reads TGTGCCAGCAGTTCCGACATATCCTACGAGCAGTACTTC. The chain combines TRBV7-3 with TRBJ2-7, with D uncertain. The CDR3 sequence is 13 residues long. Germline lookup yields CDR1 SGHTA and CDR2 FQGTGA. Deletions cut 6 bases from V and 1 base from J, with 10 bases between.

This clone showed up many times. The chain's CDR3 is CASSLQRTEAFF. CDR3 DNA sequence: TGTGCCAGCAGCTTACAGAGGACTGAAGCTTTCTTT. This chain connects TRBV7-9 to TRBJ1-1; D unclear. Trimming stripped 2 bases from V and 5 bases from J, with 6 bases between. The CDR3 runs to 12 residues. From germline, CDR1 is SEHNR and CDR2 FQNEAQ (reference sequence).

The V gene is TRBV7-8, the J gene TRBJ2-7; TRBD2 matches 10 bases. This CDR3 has 16 amino acids. Germline lookup yields CDR1 SGHVS and CDR2 FQNEAQ. J was trimmed by 6 bases and V by 1 base; bases with no gene match: 9. For the CDR3, the DNA is TGTGCCAGCAGCTTAGTGAAACTAGCGGGATACTCCGAGCAGTACTTC. Amino acid sequence: CASSLVKLAGYSEQYF.

This clone was seen once. The chain uses TRBV9 and TRBJ2-1, with 9 bases aligning to TRBD1. The CDR3 has 16 residues. The ends lost 4 bases at V and 9 bases at J; junction bases unmatched: 14. The germline V gene encodes CDR1 SGDLS and CDR2 YYNGEE. CDR3 nucleotides: TGTGCCAGCAGCCCAACACAGGGGGCACTAGGAGGTGAGCAGTTCTTC. Its translation: CASSPTQGALGGEQFF.

V gene TRBV29-1 combines with J gene TRBJ1-1; tentatively, D is TRBD1 (6 bases). This CDR3 has 12 residues. Germline V gene sequence: CDR1 SQVTM, CDR2 ANQGSEA. Trimming left V 4 bases short and J 4 bases short, with 10 bases between. The CDR3 bases are TGCAGCGTTGTTTTAGGGGGCACTGAAGCTTTCTTT. Amino acids: CSVVLGGTEAFF.

The CDR3 is CASSYRGGSNQPQHF. CDR3 nucleotide sequence: TGTGCCAGCAGTTACCGTGGGGGGAGCAATCAGCCCCAGCATTTT. V usage is TRBV6-6 and J usage is TRBJ1-5; the D gene is possibly TRBD1 (5 bases). This CDR3 contains 15 residues. Deletions cut 2 bases from V and 1 base from J, with 9 bases between. CDR1 is MNHNY, CDR2 SVGAGI, per germline (reference sequence).